This T cell receptor beta chain was captured in a study of blood T cell repertoires in COVID-19. Study-wide context: COVID-19 samples collected from the United States, Italy and Spain covered acute and convalescent phases.

Authors' analysis steps: Nucleated cell counts were estimated from reference gene primer amplification. Profiled with immunoSEQ multiplex PCR; TCRdb holds only in-frame clones, not every one. V and J calls and clone size are copied from that table; D and trimming were computed from the DNA. Of about 260,000 clones listed, 90% were seen once; the top ten hold roughly 3.9%. The CDR3 is 14 residues long. Germline CDR1 reads SGHRS; CDR2 reads YFSETQ. J lost 9 bases, V lost 2 bases, and 8 bases had no gene match. Cohorts were based on clinical histories the participants reported. The receptor comes from a woman in her thirties with acute COVID-19. The genes are TRBV5-1 and TRBJ2-4; 7 bases map to TRBD1. The specimen was PBMCs or T cells enriched from blood (not recorded which). The CDR3: CASSLQGPEGIQYF. The CDR3 DNA follows: TGCGCCAGCAGCTTACAGGGGCCCGAGGGCATTCAGTACTTC.